One and the same sample provided the 8 T cell receptor beta chains below, sequenced in a study of neurological immune-mediated disorders. The time point: technical triplicate 1. TCRdb independently ran MiXCR on the 5' RACE reads; one entry per CDR3 protein. Of approximately 36,000 distinct CDR3 sequences listed, approximately 12% were seen once; the top ten hold 3.5% to 4%. Source material: PBMCs. The receptors originated from a man aged 55-75 years with HTLV-1-associated myelopathy (HAM/TSP).

This clonotype was counted many times. CDR3 loop: CASSDLGLETQYF. The CDR3 DNA reads TGTGCCAGCAGTGATCTGGGGTTGGAGACCCAGTACTTC. The chain links TRBV2 to TRBJ2-5; D is undetermined. The CDR3 extends over 13 amino acids. With 3 bases removed from V and 5 bases from J, the gap between germline ends came to 10 bases. CDR1 is SNHLY and CDR2 is FYNNEI in the germline V gene. The full variable domain, with the rest looked up from reference TRBV2 and TRBJ2-5, is EPEVTQTPSHQVTQMGQEVILRCVPISNHLYFYWYRQILGQKVEFLVSFYNNEISEKSEIFDDQFSVERPDGSNFTLKIRSTKLEDSAMYFCASSDLGLETQYFGPGTRLLVL.

This clonotype has a count of ten or more. The V call is TRBV20-1, the J call TRBJ1-1; possibly TRBD1 for D (5 bases). CDR1 is DFQATT, CDR2 SNEGSKA, per germline (reference sequence). Deletions cut 4 bases from V and 5 bases from J, with 14 bases between. There are 13 residues in the CDR3. CDR3 residues: CSATRGGGTEAFF. CDR3 coding DNA: TGCAGTGCTACCCGGGGTGGGGGGACTGAAGCTTTCTTT.

A single count supports this clonotype. The chain has TRBV10-3 and TRBJ2-7, with D unclear. Germline V gene lookup returns CDR1 ENHRY and CDR2 SYGVKD. V lost 2 bases, J lost 6 bases, and 11 bases lay in between. The CDR3 runs to 13 residues. The CDR3 here is CAISETSPREQYF. The CDR3 DNA reads TGTGCCATCAGTGAGACCAGCCCCCGCGAGCAGTACTTC.

This clonotype has a count of ten or more. The genes are TRBV5-1 and TRBJ1-1; 9 positions match TRBD1. After removal of 4 bases from V and 0 bases from J, the junction contained 7 bases not matched to a gene. The CDR3 totals 16 residues. CDR1 is SGHRS and CDR2 is YFSETQ in the germline V gene. The CDR3 bases are TGCGCCAGCAGCACCGGGACAGGGAGGGTGAACACTGAAGCTTTCTTT. Encoded protein: CASSTGTGRVNTEAFF.

The chain is built from TRBV7-2 and TRBJ2-7; D perhaps matches TRBD2 (5 bases). Trimming pared 6 bases from V and 2 bases from J, leaving 14 bases between. CDR3 length: 14 residues. Looked up from germline, CDR1 is SGHTA and CDR2 is FQGNSA. This chain's CDR3 is CASRNRRGAYEQYF. The CDR3 region has the DNA TGTGCCAGCAGGAACCGTCGGGGTGCCTACGAGCAGTACTTC. Full variable domain (missing parts from reference TRBV7-2 and TRBJ2-7): GAGVSQSPSNKVTEKGKDVELRCDPISGHTALYWYRQSLGQGLEFLIYFQGNSAPDKSGLPSDRFSAERTGGSVSTLTIQRTQQEDSAVYLCASRNRRGAYEQYFGPGTRLTVT.

This clonotype was seen at least ten times. V gene TRBV12-3 or TRBV12-4 combines with J gene TRBJ2-7; no reliable D call. Trimming took 5 bases from V and 4 from J, leaving 6 bases between them. The CDR3 spans 11 residues. DNA for the CDR3: TGTGCCAGCAGTACACAATACGAGCAGTACTTC. It specifies CASSTQYEQYF.

This clonotype was counted ten times or more. V is TRBV12-3 or TRBV12-4 and J is TRBJ2-3; D call uncertain. This CDR3 comprises 11 residues. V gave up 6 bases and J gave up 4 bases, with 5 bases separating them. The CDR3 coding sequence is TGTGCCAGCAGGAGATCAGATACGCAGTATTTT. Translation gives CASRRSDTQYF.

Many counts were recorded for this clonotype. The V and J genes are TRBV29-1 and TRBJ1-2; no definite D call. CDR1 SQVTM and CDR2 ANQGSEA come from the germline V gene. The CDR3 has 12 residues. The ends were cut back, 4 bases at V and 4 bases at J, with 10 bases in the middle. The CDR3 nucleotides are TGCAGCGTTGCGCCGGGAAGCTATGGCTACACCTTC. Amino acids: CSVAPGSYGYTF.